This T cell receptor beta chain was sequenced during a study of cytomegalovirus exposure and HLA in healthy donors. Trimming cost V 4 bases and J 6 bases; bases outside gene matches: 8. The CDR3 length is 16 residues. CDR1 is SGHRS, CDR2 YFSETQ, per germline. PCR employed 60 Vbeta and 13 Jbeta primers. Sequenced by immunoSEQ multiplex PCR; TCRdb stores in-frame clones only, minus some. The sample carries fewer than 200,000 clones, around 76% recorded once. V usage is TRBV5-1 and J usage is TRBJ2-7; 15 bases agree with TRBD2. The sequence was collected from a man aged 60 to 75 in good health and CMV-seronegative. The material sequenced was PBMCs. CDR3 in DNA: TGCGCCAGCAGCCCACGGACTAGCGGGGGGGCCGGCGAGCAGTACTTC. It translates to CASSPRTSGGAGEQYF.